This TCR beta chain stems from a study of T cells in Graves' hyperthyroidism and ophthalmopathy. This clonotype was counted between two and nine times. RNA transcripts yielded amplified TCR beta CDR3 regions. Carried out on the TCR CDR3, a first-round RT-PCR used the HTBI primer set. MiXCR was run by TCRdb on the multiplex PCR reads, yielding one entry per CDR3 protein. The top ten clones hold less than 65% of a sample with 490,000 or so distinct CDR3 sequences, less than 25% of them seen once. The germline CDR1 and CDR2 sequences are PRHDT and FYEKMQ (reference sequence). CDR3 size: 14 residues. V was cut by 3 bases and J by 7 bases, with 15 bases left in between.

The V call is TRBV13, the J call TRBJ2-5; D possibly corresponds to TRBD2 (5 bases). The specimen sequenced was blood. The sequence came from an older woman with Graves' ophthalmopathy. The CDR3 DNA sequence: TGTGCCAGCAGCTTTTCGGCAGACCGGGGGACCCAGTACTTC. Translating gives CASSFSADRGTQYF.